One and the same sample provided the 26 T cell receptor beta chains below, sequenced in a study of shared clonotypes between healthy human individuals. Here immunoSEQ multiplex PCR was the method, and the copy in TCRdb shows in-frame clones only, minus some. In the table there are about 380,000 clones, just over 95% of which are singletons. The sequencing sample was made of memory CD8+ T cells sorted from blood. The subset: CD45RO+ cells pooled with CCR7-negative TemRA cells. These TCRs come from a man between 25 and 39 years old in good health.

The rearrangement links TRBV4-2 to TRBJ1-2; TRBD1 matches 9 bases. Trimming cost V 4 bases and J 7 bases; bases outside gene matches: 16. This CDR3 region has 17 residues. Germline CDR1 is LGHNA and CDR2 is YNFKEQ. The CDR3 here is CASSPMGQGEMRSGYTF. The DNA for the CDR3 is TGTGCCAGCAGCCCCATGGGACAGGGTGAGATGAGATCTGGCTACACCTTC.

The rearrangement uses TRBV2 and TRBJ2-7, with D perhaps matching TRBD1 (6 bases). Trimming shortened V by 7 bases and J by 3 bases, and 13 bases separated the two germline ends. The CDR3 is 13 amino acids. The V gene's germline CDR1 is SNHLY and CDR2 FYNNEI. CDR3 in amino acids: CASNSGVIYEQYF. The DNA of the CDR3 is TGTGCCAGCAACTCAGGGGTGATCTACGAGCAGTACTTC.

The chain has TRBV28 and TRBJ2-7; 11 nucleotides match TRBD2. Unmatched junction bases numbered 8, after V lost 6 bases and J lost 4 bases. CDR1 and CDR2 (germline): MDHEN, SYDVKM. There are 15 residues in the CDR3. The CDR3, as DNA: TGTGCCAGCAGCCCCACACTAGCGGGAGAATACGAGCAGTACTTC. Protein: CASSPTLAGEYEQYF. Full variable domain (missing parts from reference TRBV28 and TRBJ2-7): DVKVTQSSRYLVKRTGEKVFLECVQDMDHENMFWYRQDPGLGLRLIYFSYDVKMKEKGDIPEGYSVSREKKERFSLILESASTNQTSMYLCASSPTLAGEYEQYFGPGTRLTVT.

CDR3 sequence reads: CASSLGSTNEKLFF. CDR3 nucleotides: TGTGCCAGCAGTTTAGGATCAACTAATGAAAAACTGTTTTTT. The V and J genes are TRBV27 and TRBJ1-4; unclear D gene. Per the germline V gene, CDR1 is MNHEY and CDR2 is SMNVEV (reference sequence). Trimming removed 2 bases at V and 0 bases at J, with 4 bases between. The CDR3 extends over 14 amino acids.

This chain connects TRBV11-1 to TRBJ2-7; D perhaps matches TRBD2 (6 bases). The CDR3 runs 14 residues. In germline, CDR1 is SGHAT, CDR2 FQDESV (reference sequence). With 4 bases removed from V and 6 bases from J, the gap between germline ends came to 16 bases. This chain's CDR3 is CASSSPRRAREQYF. The CDR3, as DNA: TGTGCCAGCAGCTCCCCCAGGAGGGCTCGCGAGCAGTACTTC. The full variable domain, completed using reference TRBV11-1 and TRBJ2-7, is EAEVAQSPRYKITEKSQAVAFWCDPISGHATLYWYRQILGQGPELLVQFQDESVVDDSQLPKDRFSAERLKGVDSTLKIQPAELGDSAMYLCASSSPRRAREQYFGPGTRLTVT.

V gene TRBV5-4 combines with J gene TRBJ1-1, with a tentative D call TRBD1 (6 bases). Trimming stripped 4 bases from V and 5 bases from J, with 12 bases between. The CDR3 extends over 13 amino acids. CDR1 is SGHNT, CDR2 YYREEE, per germline (reference sequence). In nucleotides, the CDR3 is TGTGCCAGCAGCATACCGGACAGAACTGAAGCTTTCTTT. This translates into CASSIPDRTEAFF.

This clone appeared once. Written as DNA, the CDR3 is TGTGCCAGCAGCTTAGGTGATAGGGAAACTGGAAACACCATATATTTT. Its translation is CASSLGDRETGNTIYF. The chain employs TRBV7-9 and TRBJ1-3; D not certain. V shed 1 base and J shed 2 bases, with 12 bases lying between them. Germline-derived CDR1 and CDR2 are SEHNR and FQNEAQ (reference sequence). The CDR3 loop spans 16 amino acids.

The chain joins TRBV5-6 to TRBJ1-1; D gene unclear. The V gene's germline CDR1 is SGHDT and CDR2 YYEEEE. V lost 0 bases to trimming and J lost 4 bases, with 7 bases between them. The CDR3 consists of 13 residues. The CDR3 reads CASSLGVGTEAFF. The CDR3 DNA reads as TGTGCCAGCAGCTTGGGGGTAGGCACTGAAGCTTTCTTT.

This chain links TRBV29-1 with TRBJ2-3; D possibly uses TRBD1 or TRBD2 (5 bases each). Trimming shortened V by 6 bases and J by 3 bases, and 16 bases separated the two germline ends. Germline lookup yields CDR1 SQVTM and CDR2 ANQGSEA. The CDR3 totals 14 residues. Here the CDR3 DNA reads TGCAGCGTGGGGTCGGGACCTAGGACAGATACGCAGTATTTT. It yields the protein CSVGSGPRTDTQYF.

The gene calls are TRBV29-1 and TRBJ1-1; D ambiguous. This CDR3 region has 13 residues. V lost 4 bases and J 0 bases, leaving 9 bases between the germline ends. Germline V gene data show CDR1 as SQVTM and CDR2 as ANQGSEA. CDR3: CSVGKGLNTEAFF. In DNA, the CDR3 is TGCAGCGTTGGAAAGGGATTGAACACTGAAGCTTTCTTT.

The chain couples TRBV28 to TRBJ1-5; D is ambiguous. The germline CDR1 and CDR2 sequences are MDHEN and SYDVKM. CDR3 length: 15 amino acids. V was cut by 6 bases and J by 4 bases, with 16 bases left in between. This CDR3 is CASSPLRALNQPQHF. The CDR3 DNA reads TGTGCCAGCAGCCCCCTGAGGGCCCTTAATCAGCCCCAGCATTTT. Full variable domain (remainder filled in from reference TRBV28 and TRBJ1-5): DVKVTQSSRYLVKRTGEKVFLECVQDMDHENMFWYRQDPGLGLRLIYFSYDVKMKEKGDIPEGYSVSREKKERFSLILESASTNQTSMYLCASSPLRALNQPQHFGDGTRLSIL.

The chain carries TRBV7-9 and TRBJ2-3, with D possibly being TRBD1 (6 bases). CDR1 is SEHNR, CDR2 FQNEAQ, per germline (reference sequence). The CDR3 runs to 12 residues. V lost 5 bases, J lost 8 bases, and 11 bases lay in between. CDR3 nucleotides: TGTGCCAGCAGCCCCCAGGGGTTTACGCAGTATTTT. The encoded protein is CASSPQGFTQYF.

The chain has TRBV11-2 and TRBJ2-3; D is unresolved. V was pared by 6 bases and J by 0 bases, with 10 bases between. CDR3 length: 14 residues. The germline CDR1 and CDR2 sequences are SGHAT and FQNNGV. The DNA for the CDR3 is TGTGCCAGCAGTGGACGTACTAGCACAGATACGCAGTATTTT. Translating it yields CASSGRTSTDTQYF.

The chain recombines TRBV28 with TRBJ2-1, with TRBD2 identical over 15 bases. Germline V gives CDR1 MDHEN, CDR2 SYDVKM. Trimming cost V 10 bases and J 4 bases; bases outside gene matches: 17. The CDR3 has 19 residues. In DNA form, the CDR3 reads TGTGCCACCACCGGAAGGACTAGCGGGAGGGCCGGCGTGTACAATGAGCAGTTCTTC. This gives the protein CATTGRTSGRAGVYNEQFF.

The chain couples TRBV7-3 to TRBJ2-1, with D tentatively TRBD2 (5 bases). The germline CDR1 and CDR2 sequences are SGHTA and FQGTGA. V was cut by 3 bases and J by 5 bases, with 8 bases left in between. The CDR3 length is 13 residues. The CDR3 nucleotides are TGTGCCAGCAGCTTGTCCGGGAACAATGAGCAGTTCTTC. This encodes CASSLSGNNEQFF.

The chain uses TRBV25-1 and TRBJ2-2; maybe TRBD2 (5 bases). Trimming removed 4 bases at V and 1 base at J, with 7 bases between. CDR1 MGHDK and CDR2 SYGVNS come from the germline V gene. This CDR3 has 14 amino acids. The CDR3 sequence: CASSVGGNTGELFF. The CDR3 DNA follows: TGTGCCAGCAGTGTTGGAGGGAACACCGGGGAGCTGTTTTTT.

V is TRBV28 and J is TRBJ1-2; 8 bases map to TRBD1. Per germline, CDR1 MDHEN and CDR2 SYDVKM. V trimming: 6 bases; J trimming: 4 bases; junction bases outside the gene matches: 4. The CDR3 is 13 residues long. DNA for the CDR3: TGTGCCAGCAGACTAGGGACAGGCTATGGCTACACCTTC. Its protein is CASRLGTGYGYTF.

The chain carries TRBV27 and TRBJ1-1; D remains unclear. The CDR3 has 11 amino acids. V was trimmed by 2 bases and J by 7 bases, leaving 5 bases between them. The germline CDR1 and CDR2 sequences are MNHEY and SMNVEV (reference sequence). The chain's CDR3 is CASSLEGEAFF. CDR3 sequence (DNA): TGTGCCAGCAGTTTAGAGGGTGAAGCTTTCTTT.

A word on this clone: One end of the junction varies from germline; a read error may be responsible. The rearrangement joins TRBV5-8 to TRBJ2-5; 8 bases agree with TRBD1. Germline V gene data show CDR1 as SGHTS and CDR2 as YDEGEE. The CDR3 runs to 16 residues. The CDR3 reads CTSSLAGDRGLETQYF. DNA for the CDR3: TGTACCAGCAGCTTGGCGGGTGACAGGGGCCTAGAGACCCAGTACTTC.

V usage is TRBV19 and J usage is TRBJ1-2, with D unresolved. The CDR3 has 13 residues. The V end lost 5 bases, the J end lost 2 bases, and 9 bases lay between the germline ends. Per the germline V gene, CDR1 is LNHDA and CDR2 is SQIVND (reference sequence). The chain's CDR3 is CASSWAGNYGYTF. CDR3 sequence (DNA): TGTGCCAGTAGTTGGGCGGGCAACTATGGCTACACCTTC. The whole variable domain, filled in from reference TRBV19 and TRBJ1-2, reads DGGITQSPKYLFRKEGQNVTLSCEQNLNHDAMYWYRQDPGQGLRLIYYSQIVNDFQKGDIAEGYSVSREKKESFPLTVTSAQKNPTAFYLCASSWAGNYGYTFGSGTRLTVV.

This clone occurred once. V is TRBV27 and J is TRBJ2-5, with D unresolved. This CDR3 is 13 amino acids long. CDR1 and CDR2 (germline): MNHEY, SMNVEV (reference sequence). The V and J ends lost 3 bases and 5 bases respectively, with 10 bases between them. The DNA of the CDR3 is TGTGCCAGCAGTTTTAGCAGGATGGAGACCCAGTACTTC. Its translation is CASSFSRMETQYF.

This clone has just one count. The chain has TRBV19 and TRBJ2-2; the D is unclear. CDR3 length: 16 amino acids. CDR1 and CDR2 from the germline V gene are LNHDA and SQIVND (reference sequence). V was shortened by 4 bases and J by 2 bases, with 14 bases between the two germline ends. CDR3 sequence: CASSTRTGRNTGELFF. The CDR3, as DNA: TGTGCCAGTAGTACCCGTACTGGGCGAAACACCGGGGAGCTGTTTTTT.

The chain recombines TRBV4-1 with TRBJ1-2; D call uncertain. The CDR3 has 14 amino acids. Germline V gene sequence: CDR1 MGHRA, CDR2 YSYEKL. Trimming removed 2 bases at V and 4 bases at J, with 11 bases between. The CDR3 protein is CASSQFPTIYGYTF. CDR3 nucleotide sequence: TGCGCCAGCAGCCAATTCCCTACTATCTATGGCTACACCTTC.

The gene calls are TRBV7-2 and TRBJ2-7; D is perhaps TRBD2 (5 bases). The CDR3 spans 14 residues. V lost 11 bases to trimming and J lost 0 bases, with 17 bases between them. Germline CDR1 and CDR2: SGHTA and FQGNSA. The CDR3 sequence: CASIRPGLSYEQYF. DNA of the CDR3: TGTGCCTCCATTCGGCCCGGACTCTCCTACGAGCAGTACTTC.

This clone was recorded only once. The rearrangement links TRBV7-9 to TRBJ2-1; D gene ambiguous. Germline V gene data show CDR1 as SEHNR and CDR2 as FQNEAQ (reference sequence). This CDR3 is 14 amino acids long. Trimming cost V 6 bases and J 4 bases, with 13 bases left between them. The CDR3 sequence is CASRKRAPYNEQFF. The CDR3, as DNA: TGTGCCAGCAGAAAAAGGGCCCCATACAATGAGCAGTTCTTC.

J is TRBJ2-5 and V is TRBV11-2; tentative D call: TRBD2 (6 bases). The CDR3 sequence is 14 residues long. Trimming shortened V by 1 base and J by 4 bases, and 10 bases separated the two germline ends. Germline CDR1 is SGHAT and CDR2 is FQNNGV. CDR3 residues: CASSLAASVETQYF. The CDR3 DNA sequence: TGTGCCAGCAGCTTAGCGGCTAGCGTAGAGACCCAGTACTTC.